This T cell receptor beta chain stems from a study of cytomegalovirus exposure and HLA in healthy donors. This donor's record omits CMV serostatus. PCR was performed using 60 Vbeta and 13 Jbeta primers. Using immunoSEQ multiplex PCR, the repertoire was profiled, and TCRdb retains in-frame clones only, with some absent. The sample holds fewer than 200,000 clones; over 80% are singletons and the top ten take about 1.9%. A word on this clone: What it binds is unknown.

Study results and caveats: The study assumed roughly uniform donor sequencing depth for presence/absence analyses. In a later analysis, HLA-C alleles had the fewest associated TCRs, DRB1 alleles the most. The productive fraction for most TCR beta V segments was about 87% or about 30% in an earlier analysis.

The sequence derives from a human donor in good health. Source material: PBMCs.

DNA for the CDR3: TGCGCCAGCAGGGTGAGGGGGGGACAAAGCACAGATACGCAGTATTTT. This sequence encodes CASRVRGGQSTDTQYF. The chain links TRBV5-1 to TRBJ2-3, with D possibly TRBD2 on 7 matching bases. The CDR3 contains 16 residues. Germline V CDR1 and CDR2: SGHRS, YFSETQ. The V end was cut by 5 bases, the J end by 0 bases, with 16 bases between.